This T cell receptor beta chain was profiled in a study of blood T cell repertoires in COVID-19. At the level of the study: The study drew acute and convalescent COVID-19 samples from the United States, Italy and Spain. In each case, the material was cDNA or gDNA derived from T cells, B-cell-depleted T cells, or PBMCs.

This CDR3 region has 13 residues. Germline CDR1 and CDR2: MNHEY and SVGAGI. V lost 6 bases and J lost 1, with 9 bases in between. Original analysis: Reference gene primers were amplified, and this amplification served to estimate nucleated cell counts. The protocol was immunoSEQ multiplex PCR, while the TCRdb copy is restricted to in-frame clones and leaves out a portion. Clonal size and the V and J genes are those of that table, whereas D and trimming came from the DNA. The sample has 130,000 to 150,000 clones; 80% to 85% are singletons. The chain carries TRBV6-5 and TRBJ1-1; weak D call: TRBD1 (5 bases). The clonotype comes from a human donor in a cohort sampled during active COVID-19. The specimen was peripheral blood. The CDR3 nucleotides read TGTGCCAGCAGGGGGGGACGGAACACTGAAGCTTTCTTT. Amino acid sequence: CASRGGRNTEAFF.